This T cell receptor (beta chain) appears in the sequencing data of a study of cytomegalovirus exposure and HLA in healthy donors. Despite likely unrecorded immune exposures, the donors were nominally healthy at the time of sampling. PCR involved 60 Vbeta and 13 Jbeta primers. Profiling relied on immunoSEQ multiplex PCR, and the TCRdb table lists in-frame clones only, not all of them. The data contain some 160,000 clones, over 70% of them seen just once; the ten biggest clones take up roughly 1.8%. Input material: PBMCs. The TCR was taken from a woman in her 40s in good health and CMV-seronegative.

The CDR3 loop reads CASRRSGTGGYEEKLFF. The CDR3 region has the DNA TGCGCCAGCAGGCGGTCCGGGACAGGGGGGTATGAGGAAAAACTGTTTTTT. The V gene is TRBV5-1, the J gene TRBJ1-4; 11 bases are a match to TRBD1. Germline V gene data show CDR1 as SGHRS and CDR2 as YFSETQ. This CDR3 region has 17 residues. The V and J ends lost 5 bases and 8 bases, in that order; junction bases with no gene match: 14.